What follows are 8 T cell receptor beta chains derived from one specimen sequenced in a study of cytomegalovirus exposure and HLA in healthy donors. The repertoire was sequenced with immunoSEQ multiplex PCR; TCRdb's copy has only in-frame clones and lacks some. The sample carries 150,000 to 250,000 clones, 84% recorded once. The sequenced sample was PBMCs. These receptors all come from a woman aged 25 to 39 in good health and CMV-seropositive.

This rearrangement joins TRBV5-6 to TRBJ2-7; TRBD1 might be the D (6 bases). V was cut by 0 bases and J by 6 bases, with 19 bases left in between. Looked up from germline, CDR1 is SGHDT and CDR2 is YYEEEE. The CDR3 loop spans 16 amino acids. The CDR3 nucleotides are TGTGCCAGCAGCTTGGCTTCACAGGGTAGAACTACCGAGCAGTACTTC. As protein: CASSLASQGRTTEQYF.

The V and J genes are TRBV10-3 and TRBJ2-1, with no clear D. Per the germline V gene, CDR1 is ENHRY and CDR2 is SYGVKD. The CDR3 totals 13 residues. V was cut by 6 bases and J by 9 bases, with 15 bases left in between. CDR3 in amino acids: CAISPSSVPEQFF. CDR3 DNA: TGTGCCATCAGCCCCTCCAGCGTCCCTGAGCAGTTCTTC.

This clone was observed a handful of times. The chain uses TRBV19 and TRBJ2-1; 9 nucleotides align to TRBD2. Germline V gene data show CDR1 as LNHDA and CDR2 as SQIVND (reference sequence). V lost 1 base and J lost 7; bases outside the gene matches: 5. This CDR3 contains 15 residues. The CDR3, as DNA: TGTGCCAGTAGTATAGCGCGGGAGGGCCATAATGAGCAGTTCTTC. Amino acid sequence: CASSIAREGHNEQFF.

The V and J genes are TRBV7-2 and TRBJ2-7, with TRBD2 matching over 7 bases. Germline values: CDR1 SGHTA, CDR2 FQGNSA. The CDR3 extends over 14 amino acids. After removal of 2 bases from V and 5 bases from J, the junction contained 6 bases not matched to a gene. The chain's CDR3 is CASSLNRGGDEQYF. For the CDR3, the DNA is TGTGCCAGCAGCTTAAATCGGGGAGGGGACGAGCAGTACTTC.

This chain joins TRBV25-1 and TRBJ1-1; 8 bases fit TRBD1. In germline, CDR1 is MGHDK, CDR2 SYGVNS. CDR3 length equals 14 residues. With 4 bases clipped from V and 4 bases from J, the junction kept 5 bases outside the gene matches. The CDR3 sequence: CASSATGGGTEAFF. Here the CDR3 DNA reads TGTGCCAGCAGTGCTACAGGGGGAGGCACTGAAGCTTTCTTT.

There are a few counts of this clone. Other DNA sequences in the sample encode the same CDR3. V is TRBV28 and J is TRBJ1-2; D gene uncertain. Germline V gives CDR1 MDHEN, CDR2 SYDVKM. V lost 1 base, J lost 5 bases, and 2 bases lay in between. The CDR3 length is 11 residues. As DNA, the CDR3 is TGTGCCAGCAGTTTATCGTATGGCTACACCTTC. This sequence encodes CASSLSYGYTF.

V usage is TRBV11-2 and J usage is TRBJ2-1, with D possibly TRBD1 on 6 matching bases. Trimming stripped 4 bases from V and 10 bases from J, with 11 bases between. The CDR3 is 12 residues long. CDR1 SGHAT and CDR2 FQNNGV come from the germline V gene. The CDR3 is CASSSQGYEQFF. The DNA of the CDR3 is TGTGCCAGCAGCTCGCAGGGGTACGAGCAGTTCTTC.

The chain combines TRBV5-4 with TRBJ2-5; possible D gene TRBD1, 5 bases. From germline, CDR1 is SGHNT and CDR2 YYREEE (reference sequence). There are 13 residues in the CDR3. Trimming removed 5 bases from V and 3 bases from J, with 11 bases in between. The CDR3 region has the DNA TGTGCCAGCAGTTCCGACAGTAAAGAGACCCAGTACTTC. Translating it yields CASSSDSKETQYF.